This record concerns one T cell receptor beta chain sequence. Its cognate antigen is unknown. Trimming removed 2 bases from V and 12 bases from J; junction bases left unmatched: 8. The CDR3 length is 14 residues. CDR1 and CDR2 from the germline V gene are LNHDA and SQIVND (reference sequence). Repertoires were generated with immunoSEQ multiplex PCR, while TCRdb's copy carries only in-frame clones and drops some. The sample has several thousand clones, 88% seen once. Two lung cancer pathologists independently confirmed each histologic diagnosis. This sample was included in a study of immune evolution from preneoplasia to lung adenocarcinoma. General observations from the study: KRAS-mutant nodules had the highest T cell clonality. From normal lung to invasive adenocarcinoma, top clone frequencies appeared to decrease.

Sequencing used FFPE atypical adenomatous hyperplasia tissue from the lung. Noted subset: atypical adenomatous hyperplasia (AAH), lung preneoplasia. The chain couples TRBV19 to TRBJ1-1; 11 bases are shared with TRBD1. The origin of this receptor is a person aged 70 to 85 with lung adenocarcinoma. Here the CDR3 reads CASSIMGTGGETFF. CDR3 in DNA: TGTGCCAGTAGTATAATGGGGACAGGGGGGGAGACTTTCTTT.